A selection of T cell receptor beta chains follows, all from one sample in a study of blood T cell repertoires in COVID-19. Only in-frame clones appear in the TCRdb table, and some are missing; sequencing was by immunoSEQ multiplex PCR. The sample holds 10,000 to 15,000 clones, around 70% seen once. The source material was peripheral blood. Receptor source: a man between 60 and 70 years old with COVID-19, enrolled during active disease. Both conserved end residues are part of each CDR3. Each record gives: J gene, V gene, CDR3 protein.

J gene: TRBJ1-3; V gene: TRBV6-5; CDR3 protein: CASRRAFSGNTIYF
J gene: TRBJ1-4; V gene: TRBV5-1; CDR3 protein: CASSFNRAGNEKLFF
J gene: TRBJ1-6; V gene: TRBV27; CDR3 protein: CASSQYNSPLHF
J gene: TRBJ2-7; V gene: TRBV6-5; CDR3 protein: CASSEGTGGGYEQYF
J gene: TRBJ1-3; V gene: TRBV12-3/TRBV12-4; CDR3 protein: CASSLQGTNTIYF
J gene: TRBJ1-1; V gene: TRBV7-2; CDR3 protein: CASSLKFAGMNTEAFF
J gene: TRBJ2-3; V gene: TRBV5-1; CDR3 protein: CASSPQGPTAPQDSTDTQYF
J gene: TRBJ1-2; V gene: TRBV5-1; CDR3 protein: CASSVQDYGYTF
J gene: TRBJ2-4; V gene: TRBV7-9; CDR3 protein: CASSHGQGGVKNIQYF
J gene: TRBJ2-1; V gene: TRBV7-3; CDR3 protein: CASSLMSGSGYNEQFF
J gene: TRBJ1-1; V gene: TRBV6-2/TRBV6-3; CDR3 protein: CASSPRQGGSTFF
J gene: TRBJ1-1; V gene: TRBV2; CDR3 protein: CASRNRQGTNTEAFF
J gene: TRBJ2-1; V gene: TRBV4-1; CDR3 protein: CASSQGLLAGANEQFF
J gene: TRBJ2-1; V gene: TRBV4-2; CDR3 protein: CASSLVGQGNNEQFF
J gene: TRBJ2-2; V gene: TRBV2; CDR3 protein: CASRTSLVGELFF
J gene: TRBJ1-1; V gene: TRBV2; CDR3 protein: CASSDGRGQRITEAFF
J gene: TRBJ2-1; V gene: TRBV7-6; CDR3 protein: CASSAGRGYYNEQFF
J gene: TRBJ2-1; V gene: TRBV19; CDR3 protein: CASSMPTRVYNEQFF
J gene: TRBJ1-5; V gene: TRBV24-1; CDR3 protein: CATSLGNQPQHF
J gene: TRBJ2-2; V gene: TRBV6-2/TRBV6-3; CDR3 protein: CASSDLAGGDTGELFF
J gene: TRBJ1-5; V gene: TRBV28; CDR3 protein: CASSPPPDNPSNQPQHF
J gene: TRBJ1-5; V gene: TRBV2; CDR3 protein: CASQPGQGRQPQHF
J gene: TRBJ2-1; V gene: TRBV7-9; CDR3 protein: CASRPRGGPYNEQFF
J gene: TRBJ2-5; V gene: TRBV28; CDR3 protein: CASSPPRREKETQYF
J gene: TRBJ2-3; V gene: TRBV24-1; CDR3 protein: CATSDRTGVTDTQYF
J gene: TRBJ1-2; V gene: TRBV13; CDR3 protein: CASSSTGTGYTF